The next 20 T cell receptor beta chains were all read from a single sample in a study of neoadjuvant anti-PD-1 for oral cavity cancer. Clones were sequenced by immunoSEQ multiplex PCR, and TCRdb holds only the in-frame ones, with some missing. Found here are 9,400 or so clones, about 66% of them singletons; the top ten hold roughly 8.3%. This specimen consisted of tumor tissue, obtained before nivolumab (anti-PD-1) treatment. The source is a person between 35 and 79 years old with oral cavity squamous cell carcinoma.

This chain links TRBV28 with TRBJ1-5; no firm D call. Trimming removed 3 bases at V and 6 bases at J, with 6 bases between. The CDR3 has 12 residues. From germline, CDR1 is MDHEN and CDR2 SYDVKM. Here the CDR3 DNA reads TGTGCCAGCAGTTTGCTTAGTCAGCCCCAGCATTTT. Translated: CASSLLSQPQHF.

The CDR3 reads CASSKGLADGYEQYF. CDR3 bases: TGTGCCAGCAGCAAGGGACTAGCAGACGGCTACGAGCAGTACTTC. The V and J genes are TRBV7-2 and TRBJ2-7; 9 bases line up with TRBD2. CDR3 size: 15 residues. The V gene end was trimmed by 5 bases and the J gene end by 3 bases; junction bases not matched to a gene: 8. The V gene's germline CDR1 is SGHTA and CDR2 FQGNSA.

The chain has TRBV7-6 and TRBJ2-2; possibly TRBD2 for D (6 bases). This CDR3 comprises 16 residues. Germline V lookup: CDR1 SGHVS, CDR2 FNYEAQ. With 6 bases removed from V and 0 bases from J, the gap between germline ends came to 14 bases. The CDR3 sequence: CASSPYGTANTGELFF. The CDR3 coding sequence is TGTGCCAGCAGTCCATACGGGACTGCGAACACCGGGGAGCTGTTTTTT. Supplemented by reference TRBV7-6 and TRBJ2-2, the full variable domain reads GAGVSQSPRYKVTKRGQDVALRCDPISGHVSLYWYRQALGQGPEFLTYFNYEAQQDKSGLPNDRFSAERPEGSISTLTIQRTEQRDSAMYRCASSPYGTANTGELFFGEGSRLTVL.

The chain couples TRBV2 to TRBJ2-1; TRBD1 agrees at 9 bases. This CDR3 contains 15 residues. The ends lost 7 bases at V and 7 bases at J; junction bases unmatched: 11. The V gene's germline CDR1 is SNHLY and CDR2 FYNNEI. CDR3 sequence reads: CASKSNRGRENEQFF. CDR3 sequence (DNA): TGTGCCAGCAAAAGCAACAGGGGGCGGGAGAATGAGCAGTTCTTC.

The chain employs TRBV5-6 and TRBJ2-1; TRBD2 matches 10 bases. With 4 bases clipped from V and 5 bases from J, the junction kept 18 bases outside the gene matches. Germline assignment: CDR1 SGHDT and CDR2 YYEEEE. CDR3 size: 19 residues. CDR3 nucleotide sequence: TGTGCCAGCAGCACGGCCACTAGCGGGGCGCCGACTCCACACAATGAGCAGTTCTTC. It yields the protein CASSTATSGAPTPHNEQFF.

The V and J genes are TRBV7-2 and TRBJ1-1; D gene unclear. V was pared by 7 bases and J by 1 base, with 13 bases between. Germline V CDR1 and CDR2: SGHTA, FQGNSA. The CDR3 contains 14 residues. The CDR3: CASNLDTRNTEAFF. CDR3 bases: TGTGCCAGCAACCTAGACACACGGAACACTGAAGCTTTCTTT. The full variable domain, its missing parts supplied by reference TRBV7-2 and TRBJ1-1, is GAGVSQSPSNKVTEKGKDVELRCDPISGHTALYWYRQSLGQGLEFLIYFQGNSAPDKSGLPSDRFSAERTGGSVSTLTIQRTQQEDSAVYLCASNLDTRNTEAFFGQGTRLTVV.

The V call is TRBV4-2, the J call TRBJ1-6; no clear D gene. V lost 0 bases and J 2 bases, leaving 5 bases between the germline ends. Germline V gives CDR1 LGHNA, CDR2 YNFKEQ. This CDR3 contains 15 residues. The CDR3 here is CASSQESPYNSPLHF. The CDR3 DNA reads as TGTGCCAGCAGCCAAGAGTCCCCCTATAATTCACCCCTCCACTTT.

V gene TRBV18 combines with J gene TRBJ1-3, with D tentatively TRBD1 (5 bases). Germline lookup yields CDR1 KGHSH and CDR2 LQKENI. The CDR3 runs 17 residues. V dropped 1 base and J dropped 0 bases, with 13 bases sitting between them. The CDR3 reads CASSPRRDASSGNTIYF. In nucleotides, the CDR3 is TGTGCCAGCTCACCACGACGGGACGCCAGCTCTGGAAACACCATATATTTT. The whole variable domain, remainder taken from reference TRBV18 and TRBJ1-3, is NAGVMQNPRHLVRRRGQEARLRCSPMKGHSHVYWYRQLPEEGLKFMVYLQKENIIDESGMPKERFSAEFPKEGPSILRIQQVVRGDSAAYFCASSPRRDASSGNTIYFGEGSWLTVV.

This clone came up a few times. V usage is TRBV7-3 and J usage is TRBJ1-1, with unresolved D. This CDR3 is 14 amino acids long. Germline values: CDR1 SGHTA, CDR2 FQGTGA. Trimming took off 0 bases at V and 4 bases at J, with 9 bases between the two ends. DNA of the CDR3: TGTGCCAGCAGCTTAACCCCCGAGGGCACTGAAGCTTTCTTT. Encoded protein: CASSLTPEGTEAFF.

This clone was found once. The V and J genes are TRBV6-1 and TRBJ1-5, with D perhaps matching TRBD1 (5 bases). Per the germline V gene, CDR1 is MNHNS and CDR2 is SASEGT. The CDR3 length is 20 residues. Trimming stripped 1 base from V and 0 bases from J, with 22 bases between. Written as DNA, the CDR3 is TGTGCCAGCAGTGAAGGTGGGGCAGTTAGGAGGTTCATTAGCAATCAGCCCCAGCATTTT. Protein sequence: CASSEGGAVRRFISNQPQHF.

Only a few counts were recorded for this clone. One junction end disagrees with the germline gene, perhaps due to a read error. V and J are TRBV7-9 and TRBJ1-2, with D hard to call. Per the germline V gene, CDR1 is SEHNR and CDR2 is FQNEAQ (reference sequence). The CDR3 is made up of 12 amino acids. This chain's CDR3 is CASNLGAYGYTF. The CDR3 region has the DNA TGTGCCAGCAACTTAGGTGCCTATGGCTACACCTTC.

The J gene is TRBJ2-5, the V gene TRBV5-1; 9 bases are a match to TRBD2. Germline loops: CDR1 SGHRS, CDR2 YFSETQ. This CDR3 spans 15 amino acids. V was pared by 2 bases and J by 2 bases, with 4 bases of the junction left unmatched. In DNA form, the CDR3 reads TGCGCCAGCAGCTTTGGTGCGGGAGGGCAAGAGACCCAGTACTTC. Residues: CASSFGAGGQETQYF.

The chain links TRBV7-3 to TRBJ2-7, with TRBD2 matching over 7 bases. Germline CDR1 reads SGHTA; CDR2 reads FQGTGA. This CDR3 spans 16 amino acids. Trimming cost V 5 bases and J 0 bases; bases outside gene matches: 10. The CDR3 loop is CASSPSSGEGSYEQYF. The CDR3 DNA reads TGTGCCAGCAGCCCAAGCTCGGGGGAGGGCTCCTACGAGCAGTACTTC.

V and J are TRBV18 and TRBJ2-6; D might be TRBD2 (6 bases). V was clipped by 6 bases and J by 2 bases, with 11 bases between them. Germline CDR1 is KGHSH and CDR2 is LQKENI. The CDR3 has 15 residues. The CDR3 DNA is TGTGCCAGCTCGTACCGCGGGGCTGGGGCCAACGTCCTGACTTTC. Translated, it gives CASSYRGAGANVLTF.

The chain has TRBV5-4 and TRBJ2-5, with TRBD1 identical over 8 bases. V lost 4 bases and J lost 4; bases outside the gene matches: 6. The CDR3 has 14 residues. Germline-derived CDR1 and CDR2 are SGHNT and YYREEE (reference sequence). The CDR3 DNA is TGTGCCAGCAGCCGGGGACAGGCGCGAGAGACCCAGTACTTC. This gives the protein CASSRGQARETQYF.

The rearrangement links TRBV14 to TRBJ1-2; D is perhaps TRBD1 (5 bases). This CDR3 is 14 amino acids long. From germline, CDR1 is SGHDN and CDR2 FVKESK. Between the trimmed V and J ends, which lost 4 bases and 8 bases, there was a span of 17 bases. DNA for the CDR3: TGTGCCAGCAGCCGGTTCCGGGACGGCGTCGGCTACACCTTC. Protein: CASSRFRDGVGYTF.

The chain employs TRBV6-1 and TRBJ1-5; D not certain. This CDR3 has 12 amino acids. Looked up from germline, CDR1 is MNHNS and CDR2 is SASEGT. V lost 7 bases to trimming and J lost 5 bases, with 9 bases between them. CDR3 sequence (DNA): TGTGCCAGCAACCGATTTGATCAGCCCCAGCATTTT. Encoded protein: CASNRFDQPQHF.

The V and J genes are TRBV30 and TRBJ1-6; D is uncertain. The CDR3 consists of 12 residues. CDR1 and CDR2 (germline): GTSNPN, SVGIG (reference sequence). The V and J ends lost 0 bases and 10 bases respectively, with 7 bases between them. CDR3 residues: CAWSVRGSPLHF. DNA of the CDR3: TGTGCCTGGAGTGTACGAGGATCACCCCTCCACTTT.

This chain joins TRBV18 and TRBJ2-7; no clear D. The CDR3 runs to 14 residues. V was cut by 3 bases and J by 2 bases, with 11 bases left in between. Per the germline V gene, CDR1 is KGHSH and CDR2 is LQKENI. In DNA form, the CDR3 reads TGTGCCAGCTCACCCCCAGGATCACCCTACGAGCAGTACTTC. It specifies CASSPPGSPYEQYF.

This clone occurred a few times. V and J are TRBV11-3 and TRBJ1-1, with D perhaps TRBD1 (5 bases). The V end was cut by 4 bases, the J end by 3 bases, with 12 bases between. This CDR3 contains 14 residues. Germline V gene lookup returns CDR1 SGHNT and CDR2 YENEEA. CDR3 residues: CASSSQGGHTEAFF. The CDR3 DNA is TGTGCCAGCAGCTCTCAGGGTGGTCACACTGAAGCTTTCTTT.